The sequence of this TCR beta chain was determined in a study of blood T cell repertoires in COVID-19 (TCRdb year 2020). At the level of the whole study: Samples from collaborators originated in the United States, Italy and Spain and spanned both the acute and convalescent phases of COVID-19. The prospective study material was composed of cDNA or gDNA derived from T cells, B-cell-depleted T cells, or PBMCs. Deeply sampled blood TCRbeta repertoires from subjects exposed to, actively infected with, or recovered from COVID-19 were included in the dataset. Sample metadata almost always included a de-identified subject ID, COVID-19 status, age in years and sex. HLA class I and class II types, where available, came from metadata supplied by the sample provider rather than from assay-based typing. The samples were drawn from two sources: the first 160 participants of the ongoing ImmuneRACE study, and over 1,000 subjects contributed by 6 global collaborators. The repertoires were released in a freely available public database meant as a resource for research on the immune response to SARS-CoV-2.

TCRbeta CDR3 regions were amplified from genomic DNA using the immunoSEQ Assay, a bias-controlled multiplex PCR. From the authors' description of their analysis: Within the assay, amplification of reference gene primers was used to estimate how many nucleated cells each sample contained. Sequence reads were collapsed and filtered to measure the absolute abundance of every unique TCRbeta CDR3 rearrangement. For each sample, productive Simpson clonality was calculated by taking the square root of Simpson's diversity index across productive rearrangements. The table was pulled from immuneACCESS by TCRdb, which kept in-frame rearrangements only. Such tables lose some clones; where checked, under half of the loss comes from unresolved V genes, and the rest has no known cause. D and trimming were read from the DNA, whereas the V and J calls and clone size are those reported in that table. The table for this sample lists fewer than 450,000 clones; roughly 91% of them were counted only once. 0.6% of the sample goes to the ten largest clones.

The CDR3 starts with the cysteine, ends with the phenylalanine, and has 13 residues. CDR3 DNA only is kept here, 39 bases in frame from base 1. CDR1 and CDR2 are read off the germline V gene as SGHAT and FQNNGV. The trim is 3 bases for V and 4 bases for J, with a gap of 9 bases between the germline ends. Points the paper makes about the study in general: How much clinical and demographic metadata was included differed by source and by participant, and the metadata was provided uncurated.

Worth noting for this clone: Its antigen is not yet known. Base qualities are not at hand, and no much larger clone is one base apart.

Participants in the prospective study were enrolled through a virtual design, were aged about 18 to 100 years, and lived in about 25 United States geographic areas. In the prospective study, participants were assigned to cohorts based on the clinical history participants reported in a screening survey and a study questionnaire. Recovered participants in ImmuneRACE Cohort 3 were defined as having two consecutive negative NP/OP PCR tests, clearance from a healthcare professional, or resolution of symptoms. In the prospective study, whole blood, serum and a nasopharyngeal or oropharyngeal swab were collected from each participant by mobile phlebotomists. Over a roughly 2-month period, participants in the prospective study had the option of providing additional blood draws and questionnaires. Prospective study blood samples were shipped either frozen or at room temperature before DNA extraction.

The receptor was isolated from a young man who had recovered from COVID-19. Sequencing used PBMCs or T cells enriched from blood (not recorded which). In this chain, TRBV11-2 is recombined with TRBJ1-1, with an unclear D gene assignment. The DNA is as follows: TGTGCCAGCAGCTTTCCCAGTGGCACTGAAGCTTTCTTT. The translation is CASSFPSGTEAFF.